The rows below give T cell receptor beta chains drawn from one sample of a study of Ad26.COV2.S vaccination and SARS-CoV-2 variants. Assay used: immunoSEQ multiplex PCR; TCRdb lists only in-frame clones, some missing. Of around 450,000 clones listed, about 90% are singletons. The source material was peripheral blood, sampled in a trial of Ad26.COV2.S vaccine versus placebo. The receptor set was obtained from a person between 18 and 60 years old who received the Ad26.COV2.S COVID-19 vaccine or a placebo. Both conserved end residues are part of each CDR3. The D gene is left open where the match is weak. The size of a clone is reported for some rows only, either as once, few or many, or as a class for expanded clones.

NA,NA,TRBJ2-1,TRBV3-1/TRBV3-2,TGTGCCAGCAGCCAGGACTACAATGAGCAGTTCTTC,CASSQDYNEQFF
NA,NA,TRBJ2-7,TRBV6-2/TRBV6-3,TGTGCCAGCAGTCGGCAGGCATGGGAGCAGTACTTC,CASSRQAWEQYF
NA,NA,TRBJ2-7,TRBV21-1,TGTGCCAGCAGCACCACTAGCGGGAGTGGCTACGAGCAGTACTTC,CASSTTSGSGYEQYF
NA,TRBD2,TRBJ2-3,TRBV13,TGTGCCAGCAGGACGGGACTAGCGGGAAGGGCAGATACGCAGTATTTT,CASRTGLAGRADTQYF
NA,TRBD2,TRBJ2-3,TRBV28,TGTGCCAGCAGTTTATCTGTAGGGCGGGGAGGGGATACGCAGTATTTT,CASSLSVGRGGDTQYF
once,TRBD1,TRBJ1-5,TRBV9,TGTGCCAGCAGCGGTCCGGGACAGGTTAATCAGCCCCAGCATTTT,CASSGPGQVNQPQHF
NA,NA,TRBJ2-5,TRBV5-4,TGTGCCAGCAGCTTGGCCGAGGCGGTGTACCAAGAGACCCAGTACTTC,CASSLAEAVYQETQYF
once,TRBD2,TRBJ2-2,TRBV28,TGTGCCAGCAGTTTAGGCGGGAGCGACACCGGGGAGCTGTTTTTT,CASSLGGSDTGELFF
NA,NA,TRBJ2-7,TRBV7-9,TGTGCCAGCAGCTCCGGGCTATACGAGCAGTACTTC,CASSSGLYEQYF
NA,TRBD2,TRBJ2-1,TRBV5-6,TGTGCCAGCAGCGGGAGCGGGAGGTGGGATGAGCAGTTCTTC,CASSGSGRWDEQFF
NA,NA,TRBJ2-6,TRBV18,TGTGCCAGCTCACCGGGGGCAAGGGCCAACGTCCTGACTTTC,CASSPGARANVLTF
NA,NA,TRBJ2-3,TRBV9,TGTGCCAGCAGCGCCCAGCAAGATACGCAGTATTTT,CASSAQQDTQYF
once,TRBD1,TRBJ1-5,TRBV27,TGTGCCAGCAGGGGGACAGGGGGGGACAATCAGCCCCAGCATTTT,CASRGTGGDNQPQHF
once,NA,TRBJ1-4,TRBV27,TGTGCCAGCAGTTTATACAGATCTGAAAAACTGTTTTTT,CASSLYRSEKLFF
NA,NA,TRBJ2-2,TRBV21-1,TGTGCCAGCAGCATAGCGGGAGATCGGACCGGGGAGCTGTTTTTT,CASSIAGDRTGELFF
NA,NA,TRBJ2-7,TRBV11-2,TGTGCCAGCAGCACGACCAACAACGACTACTACGAGCAGTACTTC,CASSTTNNDYYEQYF
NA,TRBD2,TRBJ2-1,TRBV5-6,TGTGCCAGCAGCTTGGCCCTGACTAGCGGGAGGAATGAGCAGTTCTTC,CASSLALTSGRNEQFF
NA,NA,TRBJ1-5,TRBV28,TGTGCCAGCAGGGGTGGTCAGCCCCAGCATTTT,CASRGGQPQHF
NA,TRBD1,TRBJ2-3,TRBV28,TGTGCCAGCACAGGGACAGGGAGCACAGATACGCAGTATTTT,CASTGTGSTDTQYF
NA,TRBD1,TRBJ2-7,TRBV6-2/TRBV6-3,TGTGCCAGCAGCCGATCTTTCCCGGGACAGGGCTCCTACGAGCAGTACTTC,CASSRSFPGQGSYEQYF
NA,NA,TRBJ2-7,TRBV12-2,TGTGCAAGTCGCTTGCCGCCTAGCGCCATAGGGGAGCAGTACTTC,CASRLPPSAIGEQYF
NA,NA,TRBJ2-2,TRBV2,TGTGCCAGCAGTGAAGAGGCCCTAGGCGGGGAGCTGTTTTTT,CASSEEALGGELFF
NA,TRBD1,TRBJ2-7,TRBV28,TGTGCCAGCAGTTTGGGGACAGGGTACGAGCAGTACTTC,CASSLGTGYEQYF
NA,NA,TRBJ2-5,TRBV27,TGTGCCAGCAGTTTTTATGAAGGGGAGACCCAGTACTTC,CASSFYEGETQYF
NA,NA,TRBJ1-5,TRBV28,TGTGCCAGCAGTTTATCGGGGGGGGATAATCAGCCCCAGCATTTT,CASSLSGGDNQPQHF
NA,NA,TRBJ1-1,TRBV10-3,TGTGCCATCAGTGAGTTGGCAGGGAAGGATATGAACACTGAAGCTTTCTTT,CAISELAGKDMNTEAFF